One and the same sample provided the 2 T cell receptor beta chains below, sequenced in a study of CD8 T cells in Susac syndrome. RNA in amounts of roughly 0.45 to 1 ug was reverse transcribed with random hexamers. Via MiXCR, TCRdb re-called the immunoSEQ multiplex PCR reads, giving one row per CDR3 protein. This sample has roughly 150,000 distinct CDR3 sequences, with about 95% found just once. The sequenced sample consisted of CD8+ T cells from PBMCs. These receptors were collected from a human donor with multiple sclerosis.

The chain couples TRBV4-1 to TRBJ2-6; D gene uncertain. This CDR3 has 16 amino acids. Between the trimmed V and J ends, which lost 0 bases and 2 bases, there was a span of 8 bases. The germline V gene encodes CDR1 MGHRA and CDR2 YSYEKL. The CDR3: CASSQDSSPGANVLTF. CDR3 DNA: TGCGCCAGCAGCCAAGATAGTTCCCCTGGGGCCAACGTCCTGACTTTC.

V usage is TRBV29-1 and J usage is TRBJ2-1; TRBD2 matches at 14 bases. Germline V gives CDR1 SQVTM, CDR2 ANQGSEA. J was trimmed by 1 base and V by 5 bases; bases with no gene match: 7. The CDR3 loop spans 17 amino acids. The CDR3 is CSVPGLAGGTSYNEQFF. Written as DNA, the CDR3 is TGCAGCGTTCCAGGACTAGCGGGGGGTACTTCCTACAATGAGCAGTTCTTC.